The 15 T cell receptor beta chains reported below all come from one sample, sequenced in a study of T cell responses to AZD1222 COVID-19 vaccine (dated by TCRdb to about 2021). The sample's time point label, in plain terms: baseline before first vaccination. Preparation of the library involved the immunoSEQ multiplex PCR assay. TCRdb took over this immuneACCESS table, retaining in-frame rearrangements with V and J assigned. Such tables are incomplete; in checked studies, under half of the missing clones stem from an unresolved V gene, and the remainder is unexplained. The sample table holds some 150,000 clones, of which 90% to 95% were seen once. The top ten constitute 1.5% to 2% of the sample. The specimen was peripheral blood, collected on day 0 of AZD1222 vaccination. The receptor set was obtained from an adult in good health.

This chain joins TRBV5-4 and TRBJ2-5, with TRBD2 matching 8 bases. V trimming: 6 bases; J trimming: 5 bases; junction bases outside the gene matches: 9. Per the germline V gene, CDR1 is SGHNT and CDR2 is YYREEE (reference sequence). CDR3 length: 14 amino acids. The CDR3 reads CASTAGVREETQYF. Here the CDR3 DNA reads TGTGCCAGCACAGCGGGAGTCCGGGAGGAGACCCAGTACTTC. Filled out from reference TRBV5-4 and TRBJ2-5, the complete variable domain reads ETGVTQSPTHLIKTRGQQVTLRCSSQSGHNTVSWYQQALGQGPQFIFQYYREEENGRGNFPPRFSGLQFPNYSSELNVNALELDDSALYLCASTAGVREETQYFGPGTRLLVL.

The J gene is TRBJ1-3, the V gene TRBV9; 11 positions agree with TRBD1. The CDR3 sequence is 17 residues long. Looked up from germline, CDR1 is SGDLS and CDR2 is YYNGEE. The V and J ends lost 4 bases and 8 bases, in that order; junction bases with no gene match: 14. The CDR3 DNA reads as TGTGCCAGCAGCTTTCGAAGTTCCCCGGACAGGGGGCACACCATATATTTT. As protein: CASSFRSSPDRGHTIYF.

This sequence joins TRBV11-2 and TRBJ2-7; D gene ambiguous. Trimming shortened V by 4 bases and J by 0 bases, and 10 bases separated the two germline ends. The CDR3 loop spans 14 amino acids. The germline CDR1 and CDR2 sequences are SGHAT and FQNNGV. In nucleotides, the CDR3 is TGTGCCAGCAGCTCGACTGAAACCTCCTACGAGCAGTACTTC. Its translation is CASSSTETSYEQYF.

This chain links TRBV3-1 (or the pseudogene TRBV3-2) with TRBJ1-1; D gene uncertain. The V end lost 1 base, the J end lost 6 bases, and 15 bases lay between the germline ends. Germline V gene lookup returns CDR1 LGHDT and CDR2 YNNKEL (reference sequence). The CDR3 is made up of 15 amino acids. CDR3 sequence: CASSQGATWRSEAFF. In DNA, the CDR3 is TGTGCCAGCAGCCAAGGGGCCACATGGAGATCTGAAGCTTTCTTT.

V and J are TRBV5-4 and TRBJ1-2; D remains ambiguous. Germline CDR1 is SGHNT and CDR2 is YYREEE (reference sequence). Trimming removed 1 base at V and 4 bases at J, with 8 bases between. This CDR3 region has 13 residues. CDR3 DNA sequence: TGTGCCAGCAGCTTGTTAGGGATCTATGGCTACACCTTC. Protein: CASSLLGIYGYTF.

CDR3 amino acids: CASSPHRGRATEAFF. As DNA, the CDR3 is TGTGCCAGCAGCCCCCACAGGGGAAGGGCCACTGAAGCTTTCTTT. The V and J genes are TRBV11-1 and TRBJ1-1, with TRBD1 matching over 7 bases. V shed 5 bases, J shed 4 bases, and the junction held 10 bases outside the gene matches. Germline CDR1 SGHAT, CDR2 FQDESV (reference sequence). The CDR3 consists of 15 residues. Combining the CDR3 with reference TRBV11-1 and TRBJ1-1 gives the whole variable domain EAEVAQSPRYKITEKSQAVAFWCDPISGHATLYWYRQILGQGPELLVQFQDESVVDDSQLPKDRFSAERLKGVDSTLKIQPAELGDSAMYLCASSPHRGRATEAFFGQGTRLTVV.

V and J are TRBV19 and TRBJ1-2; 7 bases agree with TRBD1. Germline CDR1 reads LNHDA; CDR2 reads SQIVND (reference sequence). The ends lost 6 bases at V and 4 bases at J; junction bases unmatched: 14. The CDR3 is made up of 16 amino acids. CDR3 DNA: TGTGCCAGTAGCTTGACAGGGCGGGGTGGCCGCTATGGCTACACCTTC. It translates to CASSLTGRGGRYGYTF.

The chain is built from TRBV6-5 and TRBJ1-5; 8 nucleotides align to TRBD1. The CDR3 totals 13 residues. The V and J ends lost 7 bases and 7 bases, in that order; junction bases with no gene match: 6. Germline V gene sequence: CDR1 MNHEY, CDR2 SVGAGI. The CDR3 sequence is CASKTGEIQPQHF. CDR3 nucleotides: TGTGCCAGCAAGACAGGGGAGATACAGCCCCAGCATTTT.

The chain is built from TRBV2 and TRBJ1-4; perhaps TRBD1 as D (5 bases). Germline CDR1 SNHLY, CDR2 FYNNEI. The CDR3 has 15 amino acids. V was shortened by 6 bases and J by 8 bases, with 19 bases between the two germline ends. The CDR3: CASRARRVWPEKLFF. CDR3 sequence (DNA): TGTGCCAGCAGAGCCCGCAGGGTCTGGCCGGAAAAACTGTTTTTT.

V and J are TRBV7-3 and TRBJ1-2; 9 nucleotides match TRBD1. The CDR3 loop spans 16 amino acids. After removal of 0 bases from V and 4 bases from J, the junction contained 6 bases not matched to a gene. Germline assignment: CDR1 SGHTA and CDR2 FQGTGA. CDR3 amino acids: CASSLTGTGRFYGYTF. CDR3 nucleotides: TGTGCCAGCAGCTTAACCGGGACAGGGAGATTCTATGGCTACACCTTC.

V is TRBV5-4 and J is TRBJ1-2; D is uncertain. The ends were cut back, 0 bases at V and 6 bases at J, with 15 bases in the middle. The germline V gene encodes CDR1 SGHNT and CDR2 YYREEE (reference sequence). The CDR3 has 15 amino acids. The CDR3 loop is CASSLGAGDRDGYTF. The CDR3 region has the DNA TGTGCCAGCAGCTTGGGGGCGGGCGACCGGGATGGCTACACCTTC.

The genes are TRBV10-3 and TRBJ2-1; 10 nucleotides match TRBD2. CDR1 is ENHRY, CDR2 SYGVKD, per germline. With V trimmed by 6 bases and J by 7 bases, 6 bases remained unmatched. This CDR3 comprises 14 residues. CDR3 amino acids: CAIRERGGLNEQFF. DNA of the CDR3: TGTGCCATCAGGGAGCGGGGGGGCTTGAATGAGCAGTTCTTC.

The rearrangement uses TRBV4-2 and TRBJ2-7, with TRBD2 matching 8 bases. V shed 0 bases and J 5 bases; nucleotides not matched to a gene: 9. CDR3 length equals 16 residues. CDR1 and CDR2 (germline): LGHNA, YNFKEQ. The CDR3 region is CASSQDPSGSTDEQYF. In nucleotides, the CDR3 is TGTGCCAGCAGCCAAGACCCCAGCGGGAGCACCGACGAGCAGTACTTC.

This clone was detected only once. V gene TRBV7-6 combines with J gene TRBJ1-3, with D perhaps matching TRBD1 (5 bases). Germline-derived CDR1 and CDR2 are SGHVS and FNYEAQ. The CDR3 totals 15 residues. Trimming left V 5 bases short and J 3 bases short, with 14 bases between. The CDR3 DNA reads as TGTGCCAGCAGCGCGGGACCGAAGTTTGGAAACACCATATATTTT. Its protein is CASSAGPKFGNTIYF.

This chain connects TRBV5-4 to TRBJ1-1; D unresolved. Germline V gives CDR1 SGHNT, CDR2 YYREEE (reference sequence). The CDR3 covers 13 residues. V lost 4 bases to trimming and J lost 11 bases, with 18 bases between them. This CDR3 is CASSPTGRTSAFF. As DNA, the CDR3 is TGTGCCAGCAGCCCGACGGGCCGAACTTCGGCTTTCTTT. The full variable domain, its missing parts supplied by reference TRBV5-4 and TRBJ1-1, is ETGVTQSPTHLIKTRGQQVTLRCSSQSGHNTVSWYQQALGQGPQFIFQYYREEENGRGNFPPRFSGLQFPNYSSELNVNALELDDSALYLCASSPTGRTSAFFGQGTRLTVV.